This T cell receptor (beta chain) was captured in a study of radiotherapy plus CTLA-4 blockade in lung cancer. Study-level information: Across the patients, objective responses occurred in under 20%, and disease control in roughly 33%.

About this clone itself: Its antigen is not known.

Study-wide results and caveats: TCR clones of tumor origin grew in blood after radiotherapy plus ipilimumab. Best predicting response, reportedly, were early blood T cell clone dynamics, with interferon-beta.

Measured with immunoSEQ multiplex PCR; TCRdb has only the in-frame clones, and not every one. The table includes tens of thousands of clones, 65% to 90% detected once. The germline CDR1 and CDR2 sequences are SGHRS and YFSETQ. J gave up 6 bases and V 2 bases, and 16 bases lay outside the gene matches. The CDR3 is made up of 19 amino acids. Lung cancer patients with chemo-refractory metastatic non-small-cell disease were given focal radiation plus CTLA-4 blockade with ipilimumab. This sequence joins TRBV5-1 and TRBJ2-1; TRBD2 aligns across 11 bases. The clonotype comes from a human donor with non-small cell lung cancer whose response to radiotherapy plus ipilimumab could not be evaluated. The input for sequencing was peripheral blood, taken from a patient treated with radiotherapy plus ipilimumab. CDR3 protein: CASSFQPLTSGREGNEQFF. The CDR3 bases are TGCGCCAGCAGCTTTCAACCCCTTACTAGCGGGAGAGAGGGCAATGAGCAGTTCTTC.